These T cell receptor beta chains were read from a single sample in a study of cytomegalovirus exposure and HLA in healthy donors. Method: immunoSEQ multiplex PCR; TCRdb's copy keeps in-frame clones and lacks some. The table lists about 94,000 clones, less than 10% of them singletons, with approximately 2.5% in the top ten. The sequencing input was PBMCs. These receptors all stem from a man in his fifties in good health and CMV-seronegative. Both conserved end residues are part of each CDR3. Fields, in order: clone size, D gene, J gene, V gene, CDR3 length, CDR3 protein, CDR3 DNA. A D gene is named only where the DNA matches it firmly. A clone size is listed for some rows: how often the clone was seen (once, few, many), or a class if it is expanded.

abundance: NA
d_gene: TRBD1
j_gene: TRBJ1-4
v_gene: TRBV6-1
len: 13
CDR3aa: CASRQGGAEKLFF
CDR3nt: TGTGCCAGCAGACAGGGGGGCGCTGAAAAACTGTTTTTT

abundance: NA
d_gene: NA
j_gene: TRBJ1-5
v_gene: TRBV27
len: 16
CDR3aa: CASSGSPTGSNQPQHF
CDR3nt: TGTGCCAGCAGTGGTAGCCCGACAGGCAGCAATCAGCCCCAGCATTTT

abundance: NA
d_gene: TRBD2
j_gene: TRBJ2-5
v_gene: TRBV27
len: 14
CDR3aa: CASTTSGRRETQYF
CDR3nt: TGTGCCAGCACCACTAGCGGGAGGAGGGAGACCCAGTACTTC

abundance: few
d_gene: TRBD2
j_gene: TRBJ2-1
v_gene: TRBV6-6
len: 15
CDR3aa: CASSGLAGVGGEQFF
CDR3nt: TGTGCCAGCAGCGGACTAGCGGGGGTTGGGGGTGAGCAGTTCTTC

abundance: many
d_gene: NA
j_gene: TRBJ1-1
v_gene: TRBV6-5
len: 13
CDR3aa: CASRGPVNTEAFF
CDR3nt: TGTGCCAGCAGGGGCCCTGTTAACACTGAAGCTTTCTTT

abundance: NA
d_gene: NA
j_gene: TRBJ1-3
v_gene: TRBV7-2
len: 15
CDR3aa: CASSLVSRAGNTIYF
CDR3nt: TGTGCCAGCAGCTTAGTAAGCAGGGCTGGAAACACCATATATTTT

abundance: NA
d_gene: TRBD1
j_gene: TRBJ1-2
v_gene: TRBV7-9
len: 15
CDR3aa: CASSSGQGNLDGYTF
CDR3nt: TGTGCCAGCAGCTCGGGACAGGGGAATCTCGATGGCTACACCTTC

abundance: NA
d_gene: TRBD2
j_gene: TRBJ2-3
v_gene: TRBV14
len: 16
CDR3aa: CASSQRLAGGSDTQYF
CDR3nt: TGTGCCAGCAGCCAGAGACTAGCGGGGGGGTCAGATACGCAGTATTTT

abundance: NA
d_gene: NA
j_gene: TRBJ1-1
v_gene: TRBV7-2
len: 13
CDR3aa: CASSLLRDTEAFF
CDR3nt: TGTGCCAGCAGCTTACTGAGAGACACTGAAGCTTTCTTT

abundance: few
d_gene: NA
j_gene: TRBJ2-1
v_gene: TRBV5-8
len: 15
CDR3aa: CASSLVAGAKNEQFF
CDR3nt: TGTGCCAGCAGCTTGGTCGCGGGGGCTAAGAATGAGCAGTTCTTC

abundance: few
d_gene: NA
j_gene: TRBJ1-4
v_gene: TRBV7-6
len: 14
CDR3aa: CASSSRPGNEKLFF
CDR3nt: TGTGCCAGCAGCTCCAGGCCTGGAAATGAAAAACTGTTTTTT

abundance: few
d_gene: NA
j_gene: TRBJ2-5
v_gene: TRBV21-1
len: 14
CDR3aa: CASRTGGTEETQYF
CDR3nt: TGTGCCAGCAGGACAGGGGGCACTGAAGAGACCCAGTACTTC

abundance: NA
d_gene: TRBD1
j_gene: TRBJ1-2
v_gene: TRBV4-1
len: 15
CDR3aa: CASSQGPQGERGYTF
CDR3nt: TGCGCCAGCAGCCAAGGACCCCAGGGGGAAAGAGGCTACACCTTC

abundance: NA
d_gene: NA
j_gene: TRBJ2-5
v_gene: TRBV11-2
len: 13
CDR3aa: CASNGQLEETQYF
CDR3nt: TGTGCCAGCAACGGACAACTGGAAGAGACCCAGTACTTC

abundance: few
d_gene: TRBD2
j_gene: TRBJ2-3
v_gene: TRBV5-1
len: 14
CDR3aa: CASSSGLGPDTQYF
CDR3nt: TGCGCCAGCAGCTCGGGACTAGGCCCAGATACGCAGTATTTT

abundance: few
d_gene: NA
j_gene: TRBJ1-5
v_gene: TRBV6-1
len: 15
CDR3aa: CAIAGLGDSNQPQHF
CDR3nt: TGTGCCATCGCAGGTCTCGGGGATAGCAATCAGCCCCAGCATTTT

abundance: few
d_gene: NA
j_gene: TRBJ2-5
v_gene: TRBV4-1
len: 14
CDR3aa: CASSQGAFRETQYF
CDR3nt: TGCGCCAGCAGCCAAGGAGCATTCCGAGAGACCCAGTACTTC

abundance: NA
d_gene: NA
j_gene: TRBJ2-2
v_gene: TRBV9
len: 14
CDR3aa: CASSPVGGAGELFF
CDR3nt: TGTGCCAGCAGCCCAGTAGGAGGGGCCGGGGAGCTGTTTTTT

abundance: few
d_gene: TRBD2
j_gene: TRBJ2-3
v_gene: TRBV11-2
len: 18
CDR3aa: CASSFEGPGLGGTDTQYF
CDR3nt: TGTGCCAGCAGCTTCGAAGGACCGGGACTAGGAGGGACAGATACGCAGTATTTT

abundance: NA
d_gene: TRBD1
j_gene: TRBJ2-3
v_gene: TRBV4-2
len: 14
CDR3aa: CASRRDRVPDTQYF
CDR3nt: TGTGCCAGCAGGAGGGACAGGGTTCCAGATACGCAGTATTTT

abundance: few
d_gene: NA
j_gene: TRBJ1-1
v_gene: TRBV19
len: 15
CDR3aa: CASSKGQLMNTEAFF
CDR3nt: TGTGCCAGTAGTAAAGGACAGCTTATGAACACTGAAGCTTTCTTT

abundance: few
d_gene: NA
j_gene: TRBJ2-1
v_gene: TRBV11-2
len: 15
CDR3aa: CASRKLQGNLNEQFF
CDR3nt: TGTGCCAGCAGAAAACTTCAGGGGAATCTCAATGAGCAGTTCTTC

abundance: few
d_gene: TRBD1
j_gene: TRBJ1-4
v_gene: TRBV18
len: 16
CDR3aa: CASSLRTGNPGEKLFF
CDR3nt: TGTGCCAGCTCACTTCGGACAGGGAACCCGGGTGAAAAACTGTTTTTT

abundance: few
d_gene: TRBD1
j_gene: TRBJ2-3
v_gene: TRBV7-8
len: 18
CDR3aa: CASSLSLGQAASTDTQYF
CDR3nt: TGTGCCAGCAGCTTAAGCCTGGGACAGGCAGCTAGCACAGATACGCAGTATTTT

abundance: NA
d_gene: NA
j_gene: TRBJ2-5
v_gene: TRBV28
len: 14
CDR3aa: CASSLGHIQETQYF
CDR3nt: TGTGCCAGCAGTTTAGGACACATCCAAGAGACCCAGTACTTC

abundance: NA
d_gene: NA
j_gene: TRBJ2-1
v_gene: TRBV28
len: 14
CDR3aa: CAAGGQMSINEQFF
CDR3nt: TGTGCCGCCGGTGGGCAGATGTCTATCAATGAGCAGTTCTTC

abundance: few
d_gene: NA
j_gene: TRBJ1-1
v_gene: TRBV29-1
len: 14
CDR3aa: CSAPPPGMNTEAFF
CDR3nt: TGCAGCGCCCCCCCGCCGGGAATGAACACTGAAGCTTTCTTT

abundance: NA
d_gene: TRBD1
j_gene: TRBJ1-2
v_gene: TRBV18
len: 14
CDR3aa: CASIRTGGAGGYTF
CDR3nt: TGTGCCAGCATTCGGACAGGGGGCGCCGGTGGCTACACCTTC

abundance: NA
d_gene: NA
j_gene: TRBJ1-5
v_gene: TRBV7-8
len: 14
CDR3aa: CASSFGHRNQPQHF
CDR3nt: TGTGCCAGCAGCTTTGGGCATCGCAATCAGCCCCAGCATTTT

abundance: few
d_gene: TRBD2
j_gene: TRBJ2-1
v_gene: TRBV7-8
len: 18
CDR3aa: CASSLAHRAGGSRGEQFF
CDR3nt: TGTGCCAGCAGCTTAGCACATCGAGCGGGGGGAAGTAGGGGTGAGCAGTTCTTC

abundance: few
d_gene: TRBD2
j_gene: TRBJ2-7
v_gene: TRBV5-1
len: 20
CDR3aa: CASSRTSGTSGREGTYEQYF
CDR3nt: TGCGCCAGCAGCCGTACATCCGGGACTAGCGGGAGAGAGGGAACCTACGAGCAGTACTTC

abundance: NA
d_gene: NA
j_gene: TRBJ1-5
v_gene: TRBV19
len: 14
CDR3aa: CASGGGGGNQPQHF
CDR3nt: TGTGCCAGCGGAGGGGGGGGAGGCAATCAGCCCCAGCATTTT

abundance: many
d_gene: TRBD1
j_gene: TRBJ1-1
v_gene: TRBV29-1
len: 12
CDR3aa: CSGGTGNTEAFF
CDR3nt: TGCAGCGGAGGGACAGGGAACACTGAAGCTTTCTTT

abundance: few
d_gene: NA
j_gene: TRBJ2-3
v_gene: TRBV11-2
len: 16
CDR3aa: CASSLVAGRFGDTQYF
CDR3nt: TGTGCCAGCAGCTTAGTTGCAGGGCGATTTGGAGATACGCAGTATTTT

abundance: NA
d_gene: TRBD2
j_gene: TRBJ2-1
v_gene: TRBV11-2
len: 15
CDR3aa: CASSLGTSSYNEQFF
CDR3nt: TGTGCCAGCAGCTTAGGGACTAGTTCCTACAATGAGCAGTTCTTC

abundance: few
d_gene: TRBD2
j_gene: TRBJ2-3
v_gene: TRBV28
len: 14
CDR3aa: CASSLAGESSTQYF
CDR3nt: TGTGCCAGCAGTTTAGCGGGAGAGTCTTCAACGCAGTATTTT

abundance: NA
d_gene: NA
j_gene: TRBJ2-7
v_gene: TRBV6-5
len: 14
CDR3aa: CASSSGSYSYEQYF
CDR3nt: TGTGCCAGCAGTTCAGGGTCTTACTCCTACGAGCAGTACTTC

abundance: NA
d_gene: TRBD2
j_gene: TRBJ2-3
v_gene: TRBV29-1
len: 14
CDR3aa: CSVDLAGGGDTQYF
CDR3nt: TGCAGCGTTGATTTAGCGGGAGGGGGGGATACGCAGTATTTT

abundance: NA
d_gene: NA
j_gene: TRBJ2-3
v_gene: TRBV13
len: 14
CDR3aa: CASSFVEADDTQYF
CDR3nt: TGTGCCAGCAGCTTCGTGGAGGCCGACGATACGCAGTATTTT

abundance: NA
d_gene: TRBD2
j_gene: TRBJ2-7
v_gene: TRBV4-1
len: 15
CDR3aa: CASSPRETSDYEQYF
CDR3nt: TGCGCCAGCAGCCCCAGGGAGACTAGCGATTACGAGCAGTACTTC

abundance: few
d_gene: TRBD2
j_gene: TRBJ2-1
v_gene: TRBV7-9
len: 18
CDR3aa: CASSLALGATSGMNEQFF
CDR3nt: TGTGCCAGCAGCTTAGCGCTCGGTGCCACTAGCGGGATGAATGAGCAGTTCTTC

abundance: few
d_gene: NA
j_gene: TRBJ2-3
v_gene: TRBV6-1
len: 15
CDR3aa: CASSAYTSTTDTQYF
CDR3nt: TGTGCCAGCAGTGCGTACACATCCACCACAGATACGCAGTATTTT

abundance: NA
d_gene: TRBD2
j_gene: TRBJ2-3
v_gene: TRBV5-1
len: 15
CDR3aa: CASSLPSGVEDTQYF
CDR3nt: TGCGCCAGCAGCTTGCCTAGCGGGGTCGAAGATACGCAGTATTTT